These 20 T cell receptor beta chains were all obtained from the same sample, sequenced in a study of cytomegalovirus exposure and HLA in healthy donors. PCR amplification relied on 60 Vbeta primers (plus 13 Jbeta primers). Profiling relied on immunoSEQ multiplex PCR, and the TCRdb table lists in-frame clones only, not all of them. Of roughly 80,000 clones in the sample, 78% were seen once. The sequenced sample consisted of PBMCs. These receptors originate from a man aged 40-55 years in good health and CMV-seronegative.

This rearrangement joins TRBV6-5 to TRBJ1-1, with D unresolved. Germline CDR1 is MNHEY and CDR2 is SVGAGI. With 5 bases removed from V and 5 bases from J, the gap between germline ends came to 15 bases. CDR3 length: 14 residues. For the CDR3, the DNA is TGTGCCAGCAGTCCCGACGGGTCGAGGACTGAAGCTTTCTTT. Translating gives CASSPDGSRTEAFF.

The V gene is TRBV6-5, the J gene TRBJ1-2, with D possibly matching TRBD1 (6 bases). The CDR3 contains 15 residues. Germline V gene data show CDR1 as MNHEY and CDR2 as SVGAGI. V was shortened by 7 bases and J by 3 bases, with 18 bases between the two germline ends. The CDR3 region has the DNA TGTGCCAGCAATACGGCAGGGGACACCGACTATGGCTACACCTTC. Its protein is CASNTAGDTDYGYTF.

This clone was recorded a few times. This sequence joins TRBV4-1 and TRBJ1-5; 7 bases are shared with TRBD1. The CDR3 contains 14 residues. The junction had 3 bases not matched to a gene; V was cut back by 6 bases and J by 1 base. CDR1 is MGHRA, CDR2 YSYEKL, per germline. The CDR3 here is CASRPTGSNQPQHF. Here the CDR3 DNA reads TGCGCCAGCAGGCCGACAGGGAGCAATCAGCCCCAGCATTTT.

A single count supports this clone. The chain carries TRBV5-1 and TRBJ1-6; no firm D call. Trimming left V 0 bases short and J 4 bases short, with 5 bases between. The CDR3 has 14 residues. Germline loops: CDR1 SGHRS, CDR2 YFSETQ. CDR3 sequence: CASSLDRYNSPLHF. The CDR3, as DNA: TGCGCCAGCAGCTTGGACAGATATAATTCACCCCTCCACTTT.

The chain carries TRBV7-6 and TRBJ2-5; D gene ambiguous. Near its end, the DNA agrees better with TRBJ2-7, so the J call may be wrong. This CDR3 comprises 14 residues. Germline V gene data show CDR1 as SGHVS and CDR2 as FNYEAQ. The CDR3: CASSLRTDSYEQYF. The CDR3, as DNA: TGTGCCAGCAGCTTAAGGACGGACTCCTACGAGCAGTACTTC.

The chain has TRBV5-4 and TRBJ2-7; possibly TRBD2 for D (6 bases). V gave up 2 bases and J gave up 2 bases, with 11 bases separating them. The CDR3 is 14 residues long. Germline V gene sequence: CDR1 SGHNT, CDR2 YYREEE (reference sequence). The CDR3 protein is CASSLGGETYEQYF. The CDR3 DNA reads TGTGCCAGCAGCTTAGGCGGGGAGACCTACGAGCAGTACTTC.

The J gene is TRBJ1-5, the V gene TRBV15, with D perhaps TRBD1 (5 bases). There are 16 residues in the CDR3. Germline V gene sequence: CDR1 LNHNV, CDR2 YYDKDF (reference sequence). The V and J ends lost 1 base and 3 bases respectively, with 13 bases between them. CDR3 amino acids: CATSRAAGYTNQPQHF. CDR3 sequence (DNA): TGTGCCACCAGCAGAGCGGCAGGGTATACCAATCAGCCCCAGCATTTT.

V is TRBV7-2 and J is TRBJ1-2, with D perhaps matching TRBD1 (5 bases). Looked up from germline, CDR1 is SGHTA and CDR2 is FQGNSA. Trimming pared 5 bases from V and 8 bases from J, leaving 15 bases between. This CDR3 is 13 amino acids long. Here the CDR3 reads CASSQNPGNGYTF. The CDR3, as DNA: TGTGCCAGCAGCCAAAACCCAGGGAACGGCTACACCTTC.

The rearrangement joins TRBV6-1 to TRBJ2-5; TRBD1 agrees at 7 bases. CDR1 is MNHNS and CDR2 is SASEGT in the germline V gene. This CDR3 spans 13 amino acids. V was clipped by 4 bases and J by 5 bases; unmatched bases: 4. CDR3 DNA: TGTGCCAGCAGTGGTGACAGGGTGGAGACCCAGTACTTC. Its translation: CASSGDRVETQYF.

This chain joins TRBV2 and TRBJ1-3; D remains unclear. Deletions cut 6 bases from V and 1 base from J, with 13 bases between. The germline V gene encodes CDR1 SNHLY and CDR2 FYNNEI. The CDR3 contains 15 residues. This chain's CDR3 is CASRPGGSSGNTIYF. CDR3 nucleotide sequence: TGTGCCAGCAGGCCGGGAGGGAGTTCTGGAAACACCATATATTTT.

The V call is TRBV5-8, the J call TRBJ2-5, with a tentative D call TRBD1 (5 bases). The CDR3 is made up of 16 amino acids. Germline CDR1 is SGHTS and CDR2 is YDEGEE. Trimming pared 0 bases from V and 4 bases from J, leaving 16 bases between. DNA for the CDR3: TGTGCCAGCAGCTTGGTCCCAGGGATGTCTGGAGAGACCCAGTACTTC. As protein: CASSLVPGMSGETQYF.

This clone came up once. The chain combines TRBV2 with TRBJ2-2, with TRBD2 as a possible D gene (5 bases). Germline V gene sequence: CDR1 SNHLY, CDR2 FYNNEI. V lost 6 bases and J lost 7, with 12 bases in between. The CDR3 contains 13 residues. The CDR3 DNA reads as TGTGCCAGCAGCTGGACTGTTGGCGGGGAGCTGTTTTTT. Translating gives CASSWTVGGELFF.

This clone was counted once. The chain couples TRBV5-1 to TRBJ1-1; TRBD1 is a possible D gene (5 bases). The CDR3 totals 17 residues. V was shortened by 3 bases and J by 4 bases, with 22 bases between the two germline ends. Germline CDR1 SGHRS, CDR2 YFSETQ. The CDR3 nucleotides read TGCGCCAGCAGCTCGCCCCCGGGACTCCAGACCAGCACTGAAGCTTTCTTT. This encodes CASSSPPGLQTSTEAFF.

The CDR3 DNA follows: TGTGCCTGGGGACCGGACTGGAGCAATCAGCCCCAGCATTTT. This codes for CAWGPDWSNQPQHF. This chain joins TRBV30 and TRBJ1-5; D is unclear. The germline V and J ends were trimmed by 5 bases and 1 base, with 12 bases remaining between them. CDR1 and CDR2 from the germline V gene are GTSNPN and SVGIG (reference sequence). This CDR3 comprises 14 residues. Full variable domain (remainder filled in from reference TRBV30 and TRBJ1-5): SQTIHQWPATLVQPVGSPLSLECTVEGTSNPNLYWYRQAAGRGLQLLFYSVGIGQISSEVPQNLSASRPQDRQFILSSKKLLLSDSGFYLCAWGPDWSNQPQHFGDGTRLSIL.

The V gene is TRBV30, the J gene TRBJ2-1, with TRBD2 matching 11 bases. V lost 2 bases, J lost 4 bases, and 7 bases stayed unmatched. CDR1 is GTSNPN, CDR2 SVGIG, per germline (reference sequence). The CDR3 contains 16 residues. The CDR3 DNA reads TGTGCCTGGAGTCTCGGGACTAGCGGACGGTACAATGAGCAGTTCTTC. Amino acid sequence: CAWSLGTSGRYNEQFF.

The chain recombines TRBV5-1 with TRBJ1-4; no clear D. V was shortened by 2 bases and J by 3 bases, with 8 bases between the two germline ends. The CDR3 is 14 residues long. In germline, CDR1 is SGHRS, CDR2 YFSETQ. The CDR3 loop reads CASSLESPNEKLFF. The CDR3 DNA reads as TGCGCCAGCAGCTTAGAGAGCCCTAATGAAAAACTGTTTTTT.

This clone was counted only a few times. The sample has other DNA sequences that encode this CDR3 too. This rearrangement joins TRBV6-5 to TRBJ1-1, with D uncertain. The CDR3 length is 13 residues. The V end lost 6 bases, the J end lost 5 bases, and 13 bases lay between the germline ends. Germline V gives CDR1 MNHEY, CDR2 SVGAGI. The CDR3 bases are TGTGCCAGCAGGCGGCAAAAGGATACTGAAGCTTTCTTT. As protein: CASRRQKDTEAFF.

Only a few counts were recorded for this clone. The rearrangement uses TRBV4-2 and TRBJ1-4; possibly TRBD1 for D (5 bases). The germline V gene encodes CDR1 LGHNA and CDR2 YNFKEQ. V lost 4 bases and J lost 8, with 14 bases in between. The CDR3 covers 14 residues. CDR3 DNA: TGTGCCAGCAGCCCCCGGGAGGGGCCGGAAAAACTGTTTTTT. It encodes CASSPREGPEKLFF.

The chain combines TRBV11-2 with TRBJ1-2; possible D gene TRBD1, 6 bases. The CDR3 length is 15 residues. V shed 8 bases and J shed 4 bases, with 20 bases lying between them. Germline V gene data show CDR1 as SGHAT and CDR2 as FQNNGV. The CDR3 DNA sequence: TGTGCCAGCCAAGATGCCTGGGGGCTGGCCTATGGCTACACCTTC. Protein sequence: CASQDAWGLAYGYTF.

This sequence joins TRBV11-2 and TRBJ1-1; D not certain. This CDR3 region has 14 residues. The germline CDR1 and CDR2 sequences are SGHAT and FQNNGV. V gave up 2 bases and J gave up 2 bases, with 9 bases separating them. The CDR3 DNA reads as TGTGCCAGCAGCTTAATGGAGGGCAACACTGAAGCTTTCTTT. Protein sequence: CASSLMEGNTEAFF. The full variable domain, with the rest looked up from reference TRBV11-2 and TRBJ1-1, is EAGVAQSPRYKIIEKRQSVAFWCNPISGHATLYWYQQILGQGPKLLIQFQNNGVVDDSQLPKDRFSAERLKGVDSTLKIQPAKLEDSAVYLCASSLMEGNTEAFFGQGTRLTVV.